This passage covers 32 T cell receptor beta chains from one sample sequenced in a study of post-analysis software for immune sequencing data. These TCRs' antigens remain unknown. Carried by the TCR beta cDNA libraries were unique molecular identifiers. TCRdb reprocessed the PCR reads with MiXCR, giving one entry per CDR3 protein. The sample records about 820,000 distinct CDR3 sequences, about 50% being singletons. General study results and limits: In patients, about five TRBV segments were more frequent than in controls, with TRBV5-6, TRBV5-1 and TRBV20-1 among them.

Sequencing was carried out using blood. The receptor source for this set is a girl between 10 and 17 years old with multiple sclerosis.

This clonotype was picked up a small number of times. This chain connects TRBV29-1 to TRBJ2-7, with D tentatively TRBD2 (5 bases). This CDR3 region has 12 residues. Germline CDR1 reads SQVTM; CDR2 reads ANQGSEA. Trimming took off 7 bases at V and 3 bases at J, with 13 bases between the two ends. The CDR3 protein is CSAQGLIYEQYF. The CDR3 DNA sequence: TGCAGCGCTCAAGGACTCATCTACGAGCAGTACTTC.

For the CDR3, the DNA is TGCGCCAGCAGCTTTGCTGTCGCGCGGAGGGACTACGAGCAGTACTTC. Translation gives CASSFAVARRDYEQYF. The chain employs TRBV5-1 and TRBJ2-7; perhaps TRBD2 as D (6 bases). Looked up from germline, CDR1 is SGHRS and CDR2 is YFSETQ. The CDR3 covers 16 residues. V was clipped by 2 bases and J by 3 bases, with 18 bases between them.

This clonotype was picked up a small number of times. The J gene is TRBJ2-5, the V gene TRBV12-3 or TRBV12-4; no firm D call. The ends were cut back, 5 bases at V and 7 bases at J, with 20 bases in the middle. This CDR3 region has 15 residues. Here the CDR3 reads CASSPLPGSKATQYF. For the CDR3, the DNA is TGTGCCAGCAGTCCTCTCCCCGGGTCCAAGGCGACCCAGTACTTC.

The rearrangement links TRBV2 to TRBJ2-1, with D unclear. This CDR3 is 14 amino acids long. Per the germline V gene, CDR1 is SNHLY and CDR2 is FYNNEI. V gave up 1 base and J gave up 9 bases, with 13 bases separating them. CDR3 region: CASSEGVLLGEQFF. The CDR3 DNA sequence: TGTGCCAGCAGTGAAGGGGTCCTGCTGGGTGAGCAGTTCTTC.

This clonotype occurred a few times. The genes are TRBV20-1 and TRBJ1-2; 9 nucleotides agree with TRBD1. Germline V gene data show CDR1 as DFQATT and CDR2 as SNEGSKA (reference sequence). The CDR3 is 17 amino acids. The junction had 16 bases not matched to a gene; V was cut back by 2 bases and J by 6 bases. Here the CDR3 DNA reads TGCAGTGCTAGACGCCAACAGGGGGCTAGGGTCTCCGATGGCTACACCTTC. Translation: CSARRQQGARVSDGYTF.

In this sample, this clonotype turned up a few times. The chain is built from TRBV29-1 and TRBJ2-4, with D possibly being TRBD2 (7 bases). The germline V gene has CDR1 SQVTM and CDR2 ANQGSEA. V was clipped by 3 bases and J by 13 bases, with 13 bases between them. The CDR3 is 11 residues long. The CDR3 reads CSVEGGGSQYF. The CDR3 coding sequence is TGCAGCGTTGAGGGCGGGGGCTCGCAGTACTTC.

This chain uses TRBV7-8 with TRBJ2-4, with a possible D match to TRBD2 (6 bases). Trimming cost V 0 bases and J 11 bases, with 14 bases left between them. Germline CDR1 SGHVS, CDR2 FQNEAQ. The CDR3 has 14 amino acids. CDR3 loop: CASSLAMGGVFQYF. The CDR3 nucleotides are TGTGCCAGCAGCTTAGCTATGGGAGGAGTTTTTCAGTACTTC.

The chain recombines TRBV4-1 with TRBJ2-1; 8 nucleotides match TRBD2. CDR1 is MGHRA and CDR2 is YSYEKL in the germline V gene. The CDR3 has 16 amino acids. With V trimmed by 1 base and J by 9 bases, 11 bases remained unmatched. CDR3 loop: CASSQVPRGAGGEQFF. CDR3 bases: TGCGCCAGCAGCCAAGTTCCGCGGGGGGCCGGTGGTGAGCAGTTCTTC.

The genes are TRBV29-1 and TRBJ2-1, with D possibly matching TRBD2 (6 bases). The CDR3 length is 18 residues. Germline V CDR1 and CDR2: SQVTM, ANQGSEA. Trimming pared 5 bases from V and 8 bases from J, leaving 31 bases between. The CDR3 DNA reads TGCAGCGTTCTTAGCGGACGCAAGATGACGTTAGTCACTGATGAGCAGTTCTTC. It translates to CSVLSGRKMTLVTDEQFF.

This chain joins TRBV12-3 or TRBV12-4 and TRBJ2-4, with TRBD1 as a possible D gene (6 bases). This CDR3 has 14 amino acids. V lost 6 bases and J lost 3, with 12 bases in between. CDR3 in amino acids: CASRYQGLKNIQYF. CDR3 bases: TGTGCCAGCAGGTATCAGGGGCTCAAAAACATTCAGTACTTC.

Remarks on this clonotype: A read error may produce the germline difference seen at one junction end. This sequence joins TRBV10-3 and TRBJ2-7; D gene uncertain. The CDR3 covers 14 residues. CDR1 and CDR2 from the germline V gene are ENHRY and SYGVKD. The CDR3, as DNA: TGTACCATCAGTGAGGAGCGAGGTGGCTACGAGCAGTACTTC. Its translation: CTISEERGGYEQYF.

This clonotype was seen just once. The genes are TRBV2 and TRBJ2-7; 8 bases agree with TRBD1. The V gene end was trimmed by 6 bases and the J gene end by 9 bases; junction bases not matched to a gene: 13. CDR3 length equals 14 residues. Germline V gives CDR1 SNHLY, CDR2 FYNNEI. The CDR3 nucleotides are TGTGCCAGCAGAGCCCCAACTTCGACAGGGGCGCAGTACTTC. Translating it yields CASRAPTSTGAQYF.

The gene calls are TRBV15 and TRBJ2-3, with no clear D. Trimming cost V 1 base and J 4 bases, with 9 bases left between them. The CDR3 loop spans 14 amino acids. In germline, CDR1 is LNHNV, CDR2 YYDKDF (reference sequence). The CDR3 nucleotides are TGTGCCACCAGCAGAGTCATGCCGGCAGATACGCAGTATTTT. Translation gives CATSRVMPADTQYF.

CDR3 coding DNA: TGCAGCGTTGGGACGACAGCGGGGGGCTACACCTTC. Its translation: CSVGTTAGGYTF. The chain recombines TRBV29-1 with TRBJ1-2; D might be TRBD1 (5 bases). Germline V gene data show CDR1 as SQVTM and CDR2 as ANQGSEA. The CDR3 covers 12 residues. With 4 bases removed from V and 8 bases from J, the gap between germline ends came to 14 bases.

The CDR3 spells CSDGDSGELFF. The CDR3 bases are TGCAGCGACGGGGACTCCGGGGAGCTGTTTTTT. The chain recombines TRBV29-1 with TRBJ2-2, with a weak D call TRBD2 (6 bases). CDR1 and CDR2 (germline): SQVTM, ANQGSEA. V was trimmed by 7 bases and J by 6 bases, leaving 9 bases between them. This CDR3 contains 11 residues.

CDR3 coding DNA: TGTGCCAGCAGCTTAGGATTTCACTCCCTCAAAGGCCATGGCTACACCTTC. Translation gives CASSLGFHSLKGHGYTF. This sequence joins TRBV7-2 and TRBJ1-2; D remains ambiguous. The germline V gene has CDR1 SGHTA and CDR2 FQGNSA. Trimming removed 1 base at V and 6 bases at J, with 21 bases between. CDR3 size: 17 residues.

This chain links TRBV29-1 with TRBJ2-1; TRBD2 matches at 7 bases. Germline CDR1 SQVTM, CDR2 ANQGSEA. V lost 7 bases to trimming and J lost 6 bases; unmatched junction nucleotides: 9. The CDR3 has 13 residues. This CDR3 is CSAGLVTGNEQFF. The CDR3, as DNA: TGCAGCGCAGGACTAGTTACGGGCAATGAGCAGTTCTTC.

With regard to this clonotype: One junction end does not reproduce the germline sequence, and a read error may be involved. The rearrangement links TRBV3-1 to TRBJ2-5, with 7 bases that match TRBD1. CDR3 length: 14 residues. Germline CDR1 is LGHDT and CDR2 is YNNKEL (reference sequence). The CDR3 region has the DNA TGTGCCGGCAGCCGGGACAGCATCCAAGAGACCCAGTACTTC. Translated: CAGSRDSIQETQYF.

The rearrangement links TRBV7-2 to TRBJ2-7; 11 nucleotides match TRBD2. The germline gives CDR1 SGHTA, CDR2 FQGNSA. The V segment lost 5 bases and the J segment 3 bases; nucleotides outside the gene matches: 6. This CDR3 is built from 15 residues. CDR3 DNA sequence: TGTGCCAGCAGCAAGGGACTAGCGGATTACTACGAGCAGTACTTC. Its translation is CASSKGLADYYEQYF.

The table lists this clonotype with a few counts. The rearrangement joins TRBV20-1 to TRBJ2-2, with TRBD1 as a possible D gene (5 bases). Germline V gene data show CDR1 as DFQATT and CDR2 as SNEGSKA (reference sequence). Deletions cut 0 bases from V and 6 bases from J, with 14 bases between. CDR3 length: 15 amino acids. CDR3 in amino acids: CSARDRVKVPGELFF. The CDR3, as DNA: TGCAGTGCTAGAGACAGGGTCAAGGTCCCCGGGGAGCTGTTTTTT.

The chain has TRBV12-3 or TRBV12-4 and TRBJ2-5, with D perhaps matching TRBD2 (7 bases). This CDR3 spans 14 amino acids. V lost 3 bases and J lost 11, with 19 bases in between. The CDR3 reads CASSFAGGPGEQYF. CDR3 DNA: TGTGCCAGCAGTTTCGCCGGGGGGCCGGGTGAGCAGTACTTC.

This clonotype was detected only a few times. The gene calls are TRBV20-1 and TRBJ2-3; 10 bases are shared with TRBD2. V lost 0 bases, J lost 2 bases, and 5 bases stayed unmatched. There are 16 residues in the CDR3. CDR1 is DFQATT, CDR2 SNEGSKA, per germline (reference sequence). DNA of the CDR3: TGCAGTGCTAGAGACGTAGCGGGGGGTGTCACAGATACGCAGTATTTT. Amino acids: CSARDVAGGVTDTQYF.

The sample holds a few counts of this clonotype. The rearrangement joins TRBV15 to TRBJ2-7; 8 positions agree with TRBD1. There are 18 residues in the CDR3. Unmatched junction bases numbered 10, after V lost 0 bases and J lost 0 bases. CDR1 is LNHNV, CDR2 YYDKDF, per germline (reference sequence). CDR3: CATSRDLPGTGSSYEQYF. The CDR3 nucleotides are TGTGCCACCAGCAGAGATCTCCCCGGGACAGGCAGCTCCTACGAGCAGTACTTC.

V gene TRBV6-5 combines with J gene TRBJ2-1; 13 nucleotides agree with TRBD2. The CDR3 is 16 amino acids. The trim removed 6 bases at V and 0 bases at J, leaving 2 bases unmatched. Germline V gene sequence: CDR1 MNHEY, CDR2 SVGAGI. For the CDR3, the DNA is TGTGCCAGCAGGGGACTAGCGGGGACCTCCTACAATGAGCAGTTCTTC. Translated, it gives CASRGLAGTSYNEQFF.

There are a few counts of this clonotype. The J gene is TRBJ1-2, the V gene TRBV11-2; unclear D gene. The V and J ends lost 5 bases and 3 bases respectively, with 16 bases between them. CDR3 length equals 15 residues. Germline CDR1 is SGHAT and CDR2 is FQNNGV. In DNA form, the CDR3 reads TGTGCCAGCAGCCCTGCCCTCTCCGGGGACTATGGCTACACCTTC. Encoded protein: CASSPALSGDYGYTF.

The chain joins TRBV25-1 to TRBJ2-7, with a weak D call TRBD2 (6 bases). CDR1 and CDR2 from the germline V gene are MGHDK and SYGVNS. V lost 2 bases, J lost 3 bases, and 11 bases lay in between. The CDR3 spans 14 residues. The CDR3 DNA sequence: TGTGCCAGCAGTGAAGCGGGGCGCCGCTACGAGCAGTACTTC. This gives the protein CASSEAGRRYEQYF.

The count of this clonotype is one. The chain joins TRBV7-6 to TRBJ2-7, with D perhaps being TRBD1 or TRBD2 (5 bases each). Germline V lookup: CDR1 SGHVS, CDR2 FNYEAQ. CDR3 length: 15 residues. Trimming shortened V by 5 bases and J by 4 bases, and 18 bases separated the two germline ends. The CDR3: CASSPPVGDRYEQYF. The CDR3 DNA follows: TGTGCCAGCAGCCCCCCAGTGGGGGACCGGTACGAGCAGTACTTC.

This rearrangement joins TRBV7-2 to TRBJ2-4; TRBD2 agrees at 9 bases. The better agreement between TRBJ2-5 and the DNA end casts doubt on the J call. CDR3 size: 14 residues. Germline V gene sequence: CDR1 SGHTA, CDR2 FQGNSA. The CDR3 loop is CASSPEGLAETQYF. CDR3 in DNA: TGTGCCAGCAGCCCCGAGGGACTAGCCGAGACCCAGTACTTC.

This sequence joins TRBV29-1 and TRBJ2-1; 7 nucleotides align to TRBD2. J was trimmed by 0 bases and V by 7 bases; bases with no gene match: 9. The CDR3 is 15 residues long. CDR1 SQVTM and CDR2 ANQGSEA come from the germline V gene. CDR3 in amino acids: CSAAGDRDSYNEQFF. The CDR3 DNA sequence: TGCAGCGCCGCGGGGGACCGTGACTCCTACAATGAGCAGTTCTTC.

This clonotype was detected a few times. The chain is built from TRBV29-1 and TRBJ2-7, with D hard to call. The V end was cut by 1 base, the J end by 5 bases, with 12 bases between. CDR3 length: 13 residues. Germline CDR1 SQVTM, CDR2 ANQGSEA. Here the CDR3 reads CSVEVAEGDEQYF. CDR3 DNA: TGCAGCGTTGAAGTGGCGGAAGGCGACGAGCAGTACTTC.

This clonotype was detected only a few times. This rearrangement joins TRBV6-5 to TRBJ2-3; D is ambiguous. V was pared by 0 bases and J by 3 bases, with 10 bases between. The germline V gene encodes CDR1 MNHEY and CDR2 SVGAGI. The CDR3 extends over 15 amino acids. The CDR3 protein is CASSYSGSRTDTQYF. DNA for the CDR3: TGTGCCAGCAGTTACTCTGGTTCACGGACAGATACGCAGTATTTT.

This clonotype was counted only a few times. The chain links TRBV11-2 to TRBJ2-3; D is possibly TRBD2 (6 bases). The CDR3 runs to 14 residues. The V gene lost 3 bases and the J gene lost 2 bases, with 9 bases spanning the gap. Germline CDR1 SGHAT, CDR2 FQNNGV. CDR3 sequence reads: CASSFGSTTDTQYF. DNA for the CDR3: TGTGCCAGCAGCTTCGGGAGTACCACAGATACGCAGTATTTT.